This TCR beta chain was captured in a study of siplizumab effects on memory and regulatory T cells. Whole-study findings and limits: A major contribution to the alloresponse seemed to be made by naive T cells, which seemed more diverse than memory cells.

Sequencing was performed with immunoSEQ multiplex PCR; in TCRdb, only in-frame clones are kept and a portion is missing. The repertoire holds some 64,000 clones, with 79% as singletons. In its sample, this clone was seen once. Its specificity is not known. Input material: memory CD4+ T cells sorted from blood. The sequence was obtained from a human donor in good health.

The chain's CDR3 is CASSEGHGRKAFF. For the CDR3, the DNA is TGTGCCAGCAGTGAAGGTCACGGGAGGAAAGCTTTCTTT. The chain couples TRBV6-1 to TRBJ1-1; D call uncertain. The length of the CDR3 is 13 residues. With 1 base removed from V and 9 bases from J, the gap between germline ends came to 12 bases. Germline V gives CDR1 MNHNS, CDR2 SASEGT.